These T cell receptor beta chains were read from a single sample in a study of T-cell memory formation after mild COVID-19. TCRdb recomputed calls from the 5' RACE reads with MiXCR, one row per CDR3 protein. The table has 200,000 to 250,000 distinct CDR3 sequences, roughly 30% seen once. Material: PBMCs or a T cell subset sorted from them (not recorded which). All receptors come from an adult woman who had mild COVID-19 (a few samples of this study predate the infection). Cell type and time point are not known. The CDR3 runs from the conserved cysteine through the conserved F or W. A D gene is named only where the DNA matches it firmly. Rows give clone size only sometimes, using once, few, many, or a class for an expanded clone.

NA | TRBJ2-3 | TRBV7-9 | TRBD2 | CASSPSGAGSQYF | TGTGCCAGCAGCCCAAGCGGAGCGGGGTCGCAGTATTTT
NA | TRBJ2-5 | TRBV18 | NA | CASSPPMYQETQYF | TGTGCCAGCTCACCTCCTATGTACCAAGAGACCCAGTACTTC
NA | TRBJ1-1 | TRBV29-1 | TRBD1 | CSVDVGQGFMNTEAFF | TGCAGCGTTGACGTCGGACAGGGGTTCATGAACACTGAAGCTTTCTTT
NA | TRBJ2-5 | TRBV19 | NA | CASSIQGQETQYF | TGTGCCAGTAGTATACAGGGCCAAGAGACCCAGTACTTC
NA | TRBJ2-7 | TRBV20-1 | NA | CSAKTVAHGYEQYF | TGCAGTGCTAAGACGGTAGCGCACGGGTACGAGCAGTACTTC
NA | TRBJ2-1 | TRBV2 | TRBD2 | CASSEGLAGARKEQFF | TGTGCCAGCAGTGAAGGACTAGCGGGGGCCCGCAAGGAGCAGTTCTTC
NA | TRBJ1-2 | TRBV15 | NA | CATSRDIGEAYGYTF | TGTGCCACCAGCAGAGATATCGGGGAAGCCTATGGCTACACCTTC
NA | TRBJ2-1 | TRBV15 | TRBD2 | CATSSETSGHNEQFF | TGTGCCACCAGCAGTGAGACTAGCGGGCATAATGAGCAGTTCTTC
few | TRBJ1-2 | TRBV20-1 | NA | CSARDWGFYGYTF | TGCAGTGCTAGAGATTGGGGATTCTATGGCTACACCTTC
NA | TRBJ2-1 | TRBV29-1 | NA | CSARGTGESDEQFF | TGCAGCGCCAGGGGAACGGGAGAGTCCGATGAGCAGTTCTTC
NA | TRBJ1-1 | TRBV5-4 | NA | CASSLGHGDPEAFF | TGTGCCAGCAGCTTGGGGCATGGGGACCCTGAAGCTTTCTTT
NA | TRBJ2-7 | TRBV7-2 | NA | CASSFTGKAYEQYF | TGTGCCAGCAGCTTTACCGGGAAGGCCTACGAGCAGTACTTC
few | TRBJ2-7 | TRBV3-1 | NA | CASSPESTEISGEQYF | TGTGCCAGCAGCCCGGAGTCGACAGAGATCTCGGGGGAGCAGTACTTC
NA | TRBJ1-4 | TRBV7-7 | NA | CASSLAWGLSEKLFF | TGTGCCAGCAGCTTAGCGTGGGGGTTAAGTGAAAAACTGTTTTTT
NA | TRBJ2-1 | TRBV11-3 | TRBD2 | CASSPGTSGSSRYNEQFF | TGTGCCAGCAGCCCTGGGACTAGCGGGAGCAGTAGGTACAATGAGCAGTTCTTC
few | TRBJ2-7 | TRBV11-3 | NA | CASSSPGGRMTYEQYF | TGTGCCAGCAGCTCCCCCGGAGGACGGATGACCTACGAGCAGTACTTC
NA | TRBJ2-7 | TRBV14 | TRBD2 | CASSQVSRLACEQYF | TGTGCCAGCAGCCAAGTATCGAGACTAGCCTGCGAGCAGTACTTC
NA | TRBJ2-3 | TRBV12-3/TRBV12-4 | NA | CASSFMADTQYF | TGTGCCAGCAGTTTCATGGCAGATACGCAGTATTTT
few | TRBJ2-5 | TRBV7-6 | NA | CASSLNQQGVETQYF | TGTGCCAGCAGCTTAAATCAGCAGGGTGTGGAGACCCAGTACTTC
NA | TRBJ2-5 | TRBV7-9 | TRBD1 | CASGSGTVASQYF | TGTGCCAGCGGGTCCGGGACAGTAGCGTCCCAGTACTTC
NA | TRBJ2-5 | TRBV6-5 | TRBD2 | CASRLRRTSGGHYQETQYF | TGTGCCAGCAGATTAAGGAGGACTAGCGGGGGGCACTACCAAGAGACCCAGTACTTC
few | TRBJ2-7 | TRBV7-9 | NA | CASSWRSYEQYF | TGTGCCAGCAGCTGGCGGTCCTACGAGCAGTACTTC
few | TRBJ2-3 | TRBV29-1 | NA | CSVVRLSDRTDTQYF | TGCAGCGTTGTCCGACTTTCGGATCGCACAGATACGCAGTATTTT
NA | TRBJ2-1 | TRBV9 | NA | CASSVVVGEKASYNEQFF | TGTGCCAGCAGCGTAGTAGTGGGGGAGAAGGCCTCCTACAATGAGCAGTTCTTC
once | TRBJ2-5 | TRBV5-4 | NA | CASSLEAQQETQYF | TGTGCCAGCAGCTTGGAGGCTCAACAAGAGACCCAGTACTTC
few | TRBJ2-7 | TRBV4-3 | NA | CASSQSTENYEQYF | TGCGCCAGCAGCCAATCGACAGAGAACTACGAGCAGTACTTC
NA | TRBJ2-5 | TRBV23-1 | NA | CASSRRQRGSWETQYF | TGCGCCAGCAGTCGAAGACAACGGGGGAGCTGGGAGACCCAGTACTTC
few | TRBJ2-3 | TRBV12-3/TRBV12-4 | NA | CASRRGGGDTQYF | TGTGCCAGCAGACGAGGCGGCGGGGATACGCAGTATTTT
NA | TRBJ2-2 | TRBV19 | TRBD1 | CASSVTGLDTGELFF | TGTGCCAGTAGTGTGACAGGGTTGGACACCGGGGAGCTGTTTTTT
few | TRBJ1-4 | TRBV12-3/TRBV12-4 | NA | CASAQATNEKLFF | TGTGCCAGCGCACAGGCAACTAATGAAAAACTGTTTTTT
few | TRBJ2-7 | TRBV6-2/TRBV6-3 | NA | CASNTASYEQYF | TGTGCCAGCAACACCGCTTCCTACGAGCAGTACTTC
few | TRBJ1-2 | TRBV27 | NA | CASSLSPRETKFYGYTF | TGTGCCAGCAGTTTATCCCCCCGGGAGACAAAGTTCTATGGCTACACCTTC
NA | TRBJ2-5 | TRBV4-2 | TRBD2 | CASSQVSTSGRGETQYF | TGTGCCAGCAGCCAAGTGTCGACTAGCGGGAGGGGAGAGACCCAGTACTTC
NA | TRBJ2-6 | TRBV6-2/TRBV6-3 | NA | CASSRGSGANVLTF | TGTGCCAGCAGTCGGGGTTCTGGGGCCAACGTCCTGACTTTC
NA | TRBJ2-5 | TRBV6-2/TRBV6-3 | NA | CASSYTGGKAQYF | TGTGCCAGCAGTTACACGGGCGGGAAGGCCCAGTACTTC
few | TRBJ2-1 | TRBV29-1 | TRBD2 | CSVVGVRGLAGGDQNEQFF | TGCAGCGTTGTGGGGGTTCGGGGACTAGCGGGAGGAGACCAGAATGAGCAGTTCTTC
many | TRBJ1-2 | TRBV20-1 | TRBD1 | CSASKQGANSGGYTF | TGCAGTGCTTCGAAACAGGGGGCCAACTCAGGGGGCTACACCTTC
NA | TRBJ2-5 | TRBV7-6 | TRBD2 | CASSLVAGIEETQYF | TGTGCCAGCAGCTTAGTAGCGGGGATTGAAGAGACCCAGTACTTC
few | TRBJ2-1 | TRBV18 | TRBD2 | CASSPPAIAGGAEQFF | TGTGCCAGCTCACCACCGGCCATAGCGGGGGGGGCTGAGCAGTTCTTC
few | TRBJ1-6 | TRBV9 | NA | CASSVWGENSPLHF | TGTGCCAGCAGCGTTTGGGGGGAAAATTCACCCCTCCACTTT
NA | TRBJ2-7 | TRBV7-9 | NA | CASSLGPGGEQYF | TGTGCCAGCAGCTTAGGTCCGGGCGGCGAGCAGTACTTC
NA | TRBJ2-2 | TRBV7-6 | TRBD2 | CASSPREAGELFF | TGTGCCAGCAGCCCGCGGGAGGCCGGGGAGCTGTTTTTT
NA | TRBJ2-7 | TRBV5-5 | NA | CASSLYGTYYEQYF | TGTGCCAGCAGCTTGTATGGGACCTACTACGAGCAGTACTTC
once | TRBJ2-7 | TRBV29-1 | TRBD1 | CSVEGGNRGAYEQYF | TGCAGCGTTGAAGGGGGAAACAGGGGAGCCTACGAGCAGTACTTC
once | TRBJ2-5 | TRBV6-2/TRBV6-3 | TRBD2 | CASIRAGSQETQYF | TGTGCCAGCATTCGAGCGGGATCCCAAGAGACCCAGTACTTC
NA | TRBJ1-2 | TRBV7-2 | NA | CASSLSPGPYGYTF | TGTGCCAGCAGCTTATCGCCAGGCCCCTATGGCTACACCTTC
NA | TRBJ1-4 | TRBV14 | NA | CASSGPTHYYKLFF | TGTGCCAGCAGCGGTCCGACCCATTATTATAAACTGTTTTTT
NA | TRBJ1-2 | TRBV10-3 | NA | CAITGSGTENYGYTF | TGTGCCATCACGGGGTCCGGGACGGAGAACTATGGCTACACCTTC
once | TRBJ2-3 | TRBV20-1 | TRBD2 | CSAPVSGGATIRTDTQYF | TGCAGTGCTCCGGTTAGCGGGGGGGCGACGATCCGCACAGATACGCAGTATTTT
NA | TRBJ2-5 | TRBV15 | NA | CATSRGYQETQYF | TGTGCCACCTCGAGGGGGTACCAAGAGACCCAGTACTTC
NA | TRBJ2-5 | TRBV18 | NA | CASSPGRGETQYF | TGTGCCAGCTCCCCGGGCCGAGGGGAGACCCAGTACTTC
NA | TRBJ2-7 | TRBV6-6 | TRBD1 | CASRFPGTGGEQYF | TGTGCCAGCAGATTCCCCGGGACAGGCGGCGAGCAGTACTTC
few | TRBJ2-3 | TRBV7-9 | NA | CASTPRDTQYF | TGTGCCAGCACCCCTAGAGATACGCAGTATTTT
few | TRBJ2-7 | TRBV12-3/TRBV12-4 | NA | CASSRYTEQYF | TGTGCCAGCAGTCGCTACACCGAGCAGTACTTC
NA | TRBJ2-1 | TRBV7-7 | NA | CASSPGRLIRAYNEQFF | TGTGCTAGCAGCCCGGGACGGCTAATCCGGGCCTACAATGAGCAGTTCTTC
NA | TRBJ2-1 | TRBV12-3/TRBV12-4 | NA | CASNKGLPNNEQFF | TGTGCCAGCAATAAGGGACTTCCCAACAATGAGCAGTTCTTC
NA | TRBJ2-5 | TRBV5-4 | NA | CASSLGLERETQYF | TGTGCCAGCAGCTTGGGATTGGAGCGAGAGACCCAGTACTTC
few | TRBJ2-7 | TRBV18 | NA | CASSPYTGYEQYF | TGTGCCAGCTCACCTTATACAGGGTACGAGCAGTACTTC
few | TRBJ1-5 | TRBV7-8 | TRBD1 | CASSLEVAGGGQPQHF | TGTGCCAGCAGCTTAGAAGTCGCAGGGGGCGGTCAGCCCCAGCATTTT